The source of this T cell receptor beta chain is a study of blood T cell repertoires in COVID-19. About the study: The cDNA or gDNA used as material had been derived from T cells, B-cell-depleted T cells, or PBMCs.

In its sample, this clone was seen a few times. TCRdb's table, derived via immunoSEQ multiplex PCR, lists solely in-frame clones and lacks some. The sample includes 150,000 to 200,000 clones, around 82% of them seen just once. The sequencing input was PBMCs or T cells enriched from blood (not recorded which). The receptor was isolated from an older woman with acute COVID-19.

The CDR3 coding sequence is TGTGCCTGGAGTTTGACAGTCCAAGAGACCCAGTACTTC. Its protein product is CAWSLTVQETQYF. The chain carries TRBV30 and TRBJ2-5; D might be TRBD1 (5 bases). Trimming took 2 bases from V and 1 from J, leaving 8 bases between them. The length of the CDR3 is 13 residues. Germline lookup yields CDR1 GTSNPN and CDR2 SVGIG (reference sequence).